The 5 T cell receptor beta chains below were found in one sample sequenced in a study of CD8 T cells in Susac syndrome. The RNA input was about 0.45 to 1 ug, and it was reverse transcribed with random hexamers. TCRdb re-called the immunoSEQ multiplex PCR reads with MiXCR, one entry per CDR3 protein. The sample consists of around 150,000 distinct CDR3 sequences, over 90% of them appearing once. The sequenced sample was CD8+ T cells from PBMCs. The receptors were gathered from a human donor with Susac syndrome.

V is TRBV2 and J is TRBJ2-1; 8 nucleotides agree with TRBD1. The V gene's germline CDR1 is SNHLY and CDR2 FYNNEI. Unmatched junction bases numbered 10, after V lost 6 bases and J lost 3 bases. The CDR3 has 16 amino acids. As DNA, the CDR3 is TGTGCCAGCAGGGGTCAGAGGACAGGGTTCTACAATGAGCAGTTCTTC. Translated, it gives CASRGQRTGFYNEQFF.

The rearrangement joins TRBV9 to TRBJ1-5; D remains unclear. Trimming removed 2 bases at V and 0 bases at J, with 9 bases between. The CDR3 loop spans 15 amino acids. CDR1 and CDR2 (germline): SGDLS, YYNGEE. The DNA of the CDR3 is TGTGCCAGCAGCGTTTCCGACATTAGCAATCAGCCCCAGCATTTT. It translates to CASSVSDISNQPQHF.

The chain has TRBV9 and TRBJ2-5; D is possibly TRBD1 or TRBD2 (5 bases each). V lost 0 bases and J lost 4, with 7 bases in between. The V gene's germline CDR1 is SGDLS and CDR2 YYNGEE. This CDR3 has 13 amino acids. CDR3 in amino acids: CASSVGDGETQYF. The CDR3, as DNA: TGTGCCAGCAGCGTAGGGGACGGAGAGACCCAGTACTTC.

CDR3 region: CSVDPGGSYNEQFF. CDR3 nucleotide sequence: TGCAGCGTTGATCCAGGGGGTTCCTACAATGAGCAGTTCTTC. This chain links TRBV29-1 with TRBJ2-1; 7 nucleotides align to TRBD1. V lost 3 bases and J lost 1; bases outside the gene matches: 3. CDR1 is SQVTM, CDR2 ANQGSEA, per germline. This CDR3 region has 14 residues.

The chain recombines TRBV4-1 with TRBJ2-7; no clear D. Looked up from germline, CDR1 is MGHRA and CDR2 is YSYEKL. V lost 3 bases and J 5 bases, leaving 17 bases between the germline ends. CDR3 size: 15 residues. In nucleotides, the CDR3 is TGCGCCAGCAGCCACTCCTTTCCGTCCGCAAACGAGCAGTACTTC. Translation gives CASSHSFPSANEQYF.